This TCR beta chain was recorded in a study of blood T cell repertoires in COVID-19. Trimming removed 4 bases at V and 4 bases at J, with 29 bases between. CDR1 is SGHRS, CDR2 YFSETQ, per germline. The CDR3 runs to 19 residues. This clone was observed once. Only in-frame clones appear in the TCRdb table, and some are missing; sequencing was by immunoSEQ multiplex PCR. The sample has a few hundred thousand clones, about 86% seen once. Specimen: PBMCs or T cells enriched from blood (not recorded which). The receptor was isolated from a man aged 30 to 45 with acute COVID-19. The chain employs TRBV5-1 and TRBJ1-1; weak D call: TRBD1 (5 bases). The CDR3 is CASSPETAKRVLGGTEAFF. The DNA of the CDR3 is TGCGCCAGCAGCCCGGAGACAGCTAAACGGGTTCTAGGCGGCACTGAAGCTTTCTTT.